This T cell receptor beta chain came from a study of Graves' ophthalmopathy and Graves' hyperthyroidism. This CDR3 spans 14 amino acids. Germline loops: CDR1 MNHNS, CDR2 SASEGT. V was pared by 0 bases and J by 5 bases, with 11 bases between. Amplified TCR beta CDR3 regions were obtained using RNA transcripts as template. HTBI-primed first-round RT-PCR preceded second-round multiplex PCR. From the multiplex PCR reads, TCRdb called clonotypes with MiXCR, one entry per CDR3 protein. The table shows hundreds of thousands of distinct CDR3 sequences, with about a fifth occurring only once. Sequenced: peripheral blood. The receptor was derived from a woman between 18 and 29 years old with stable Graves' hyperthyroidism. Some clones in this sample may be carry-over from other donors' samples. The gene calls are TRBV6-1 and TRBJ2-7; no clear D. The CDR3 region is CASSEAAVLDEQYF. Here the CDR3 DNA reads TGTGCCAGCAGTGAAGCTGCAGTTTTGGACGAGCAGTACTTC.